Here is one T cell receptor (beta chain) with its context. Its antigen remains unknown. The CDR3 has 16 amino acids. With 6 bases removed from V and 6 bases from J, the gap between germline ends came to 27 bases. Germline CDR1 and CDR2: GTSNPN and SVGIG (reference sequence). Use of 60 Vbeta and 13 Jbeta primers characterized the PCR. TCRdb's table, derived via immunoSEQ multiplex PCR, lists solely in-frame clones and lacks some. The sample comprises approximately 160,000 clones, around three quarters of which are singletons, and less than 1.2% rests with the top ten. The data belong to a study of cytomegalovirus exposure and HLA in healthy donors. Study-wide findings and caveats: The authors reported that TCR beta sequences could predict HLA-A and HLA-B alleles. These predictions were accurate for most subjects in the first cohort. Prior analysis indicated that the majority of TCR beta V segments exhibited productivity approximately 87% or approximately 30% of the time.

Donors consisted of healthy bone marrow donors. The receptor was derived from a woman in her 40s in good health and CMV-seronegative. The sequencing input was PBMCs. The V gene is TRBV30, the J gene TRBJ2-7, with TRBD2 as a possible D gene (7 bases). CDR3 residues: CACILGGREKTGEQYF. CDR3 sequence (DNA): TGTGCCTGCATCCTAGGGGGGCGGGAGAAAACCGGCGAGCAGTACTTC.